The 5 T cell receptor beta chains in this list originate from one sample, sequenced in a study of T cell repertoires in cytomegalovirus infection (dated by TCRdb to about 2019). TCRdb records Illumina HiSeq 1500 as the sequencer. In TCRdb, the public reads were trimmed at Q25 with fastp and aligned with MiXCR, with productive beta chains retained. Entries are consolidated by CDR3 protein sequence, retaining the most common genes and DNA. The sample yields around 71,000 distinct CDR3 sequences; approximately 40% were counted once. The ten largest make up 90% to 95% of the sample. Their recognized antigens are unknown. Interpreted using the paper, the treatment or condition label stands for: in vitro stimulation with specific CMV peptide epitopes to enrich CMV-specific T cells. This material consisted of CD8+ T cells from cultured PBMCs, taken from culture after CMV antigen stimulation. These receptors were obtained from a human donor in good health (CMV status not recorded). Some clones in this sample may be carry-over from other donors' samples.

This rearrangement joins TRBV6-6 to TRBJ2-5; D possibly corresponds to TRBD2 (6 bases). Trimming left V 8 bases short and J 5 bases short, with 9 bases between. CDR1 MNHNY and CDR2 SVGAGI come from the germline V gene (reference sequence). This CDR3 region has 11 residues. Here the CDR3 DNA reads TGTGCCAGCTCACGGGGGGAGACCCAGTACTTC. Translation: CASSRGETQYF.

The chain carries TRBV7-9 and TRBJ2-1; weak D call: TRBD1 (5 bases). V was trimmed by 3 bases and J by 7 bases, leaving 22 bases between them. The germline V gene has CDR1 SEHNR and CDR2 FQNEAQ (reference sequence). The length of the CDR3 is 17 residues. The CDR3 reads CASSFLGLGQGRNEQFF. CDR3 nucleotide sequence: TGTGCCAGCAGCTTTTTGGGTTTGGGGCAGGGTCGTAATGAGCAGTTCTTC.

The chain recombines TRBV7-9 with TRBJ1-3; 7 bases fit TRBD1. The CDR3 contains 17 residues. Germline assignment: CDR1 SEHNR and CDR2 FQNEAQ (reference sequence). V gave up 5 bases and J gave up 0 bases; unmatched junction bases: 10. This CDR3 reads CASSPPRTGISGNTIYF. In DNA form, the CDR3 reads TGTGCCAGCAGCCCCCCCCGGACAGGCATCTCTGGAAACACCATATATTTT. Full variable domain (remainder filled in from reference TRBV7-9 and TRBJ1-3): DTGVSQNPRHKITKRGQNVTFRCDPISEHNRLYWYRQTLGQGPEFLTYFQNEAQLEKSRLLSDRFSAERPKGSFSTLEIQRTEQGDSAMYLCASSPPRTGISGNTIYFGEGSWLTVV.

This clonotype has a handful of counts. CDR3 in amino acids: CASSMEAVQPNTGELFF. The CDR3 nucleotides are TGTGCCAGTAGTATGGAAGCAGTCCAACCGAACACCGGGGAGCTGTTTTTT. J is TRBJ2-2 and V is TRBV19; D is unresolved. This CDR3 contains 17 residues. The V gene's germline CDR1 is LNHDA and CDR2 SQIVND (reference sequence). V gave up 3 bases and J gave up 0 bases, with 14 bases separating them. Full variable domain (outside the CDR3, taken from reference TRBV19 and TRBJ2-2): DGGITQSPKYLFRKEGQNVTLSCEQNLNHDAMYWYRQDPGQGLRLIYYSQIVNDFQKGDIAEGYSVSREKKESFPLTVTSAQKNPTAFYLCASSMEAVQPNTGELFFGEGSRLTVL.

The chain recombines TRBV7-8 with TRBJ2-7; D gene ambiguous. This CDR3 region has 14 residues. V was clipped by 5 bases and J by 4 bases, with 15 bases between them. Germline assignment: CDR1 SGHVS and CDR2 FQNEAQ. The CDR3 DNA is TGTGCCAGCAGCCCGCGCACCGGGTGGTACGAGCAGTACTTC. This codes for CASSPRTGWYEQYF.